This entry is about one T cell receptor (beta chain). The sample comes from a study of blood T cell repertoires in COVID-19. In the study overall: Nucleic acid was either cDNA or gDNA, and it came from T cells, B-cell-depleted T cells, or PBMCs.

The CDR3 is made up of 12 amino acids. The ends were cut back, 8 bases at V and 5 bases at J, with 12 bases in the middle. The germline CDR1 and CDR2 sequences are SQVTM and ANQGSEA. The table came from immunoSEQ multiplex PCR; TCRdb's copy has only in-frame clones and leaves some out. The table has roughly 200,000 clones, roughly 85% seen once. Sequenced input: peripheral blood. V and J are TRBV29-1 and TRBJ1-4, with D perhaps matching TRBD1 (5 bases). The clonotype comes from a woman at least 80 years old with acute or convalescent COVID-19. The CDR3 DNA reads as TGCAGCATCTGGGGCCCGAATGAAAAACTGTTTTTT. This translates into CSIWGPNEKLFF.